Listed below are T cell receptor beta chains from one sample, sequenced in a study of blood T cell repertoires in COVID-19. Measured with immunoSEQ multiplex PCR; TCRdb has only the in-frame clones, and not every one. Among 180,000 or so clones listed, around 83% were seen once. Material: peripheral blood. The receptors shown here come from a man in his late teens or twenties with acute or convalescent COVID-19. Both conserved end residues are part of each CDR3. D genes are given only for firm matches. A row's size may be missing; if present it is once, few, many or a size class.

size	J	V	length	D	CDR3	DNA
-	TRBJ1-1	TRBV13	14	-	CASSFFQANTEAFF	TGTGCCAGCAGCTTTTTTCAGGCTAACACTGAAGCTTTCTTT
-	TRBJ2-2	TRBV27	13	-	CASSFAVVGELFF	TGTGCCAGCAGTTTTGCCGTAGTCGGGGAGCTGTTTTTT
-	TRBJ1-5	TRBV15	19	TRBD1	CATSRGSGTGGASNQPQHF	TGTGCCACCAGCAGAGGGTCGGGGACAGGGGGCGCGAGCAATCAGCCCCAGCATTTT
-	TRBJ1-6	TRBV19	14	TRBD1	CASSSTGGRSPLHF	TGTGCCAGTAGTTCGACAGGGGGGCGATCACCCCTCCACTTT
-	TRBJ2-1	TRBV18	16	TRBD2	CASSPVGQRGNNEQFF	TGTGCCAGCTCACCAGTCGGTCAGCGGGGGAACAATGAGCAGTTCTTC
few	TRBJ2-3	TRBV29-1	16	TRBD1	CSVEDLDRGFTDTQYF	TGCAGCGTTGAAGATCTGGACAGGGGGTTCACAGATACGCAGTATTTT
-	TRBJ2-6	TRBV4-1	19	TRBD1	CASSQKSQGDGPGANVLTF	TGCGCCAGCAGCCAAAAAAGTCAGGGGGATGGTCCTGGGGCCAACGTCCTGACTTTC
-	TRBJ1-2	TRBV11-2	13	-	CASSLESGVGYTF	TGTGCCAGCAGCTTAGAGAGCGGTGTTGGCTACACCTTC
-	TRBJ1-2	TRBV7-8	16	TRBD1	CASSFTWTGVKYGYTF	TGTGCCAGCAGCTTTACCTGGACAGGGGTTAAGTATGGCTACACCTTC
-	TRBJ2-1	TRBV30	15	TRBD2	CAWSAMASGYNEQFF	TGTGCCTGGAGTGCTATGGCTAGCGGATACAATGAGCAGTTCTTC
-	TRBJ1-3	TRBV14	14	-	CASSRRLGGDTIYF	TGTGCCAGCAGCCGCCGGTTGGGGGGGGACACCATATATTTT
few	TRBJ2-5	TRBV5-1	14	-	CASSPDSSEETQYF	TGCGCCAGCAGCCCGGACAGTTCAGAAGAGACCCAGTACTTC
-	TRBJ2-7	TRBV5-5	15	-	CASSFPGASSYEQYF	TGTGCCAGCAGCTTTCCAGGGGCCTCCTCCTACGAGCAGTACTTC
-	TRBJ1-2	TRBV7-2	13	TRBD1	CASSLGTAYGYTF	TGTGCCAGCAGCTTGGGGACAGCTTATGGCTACACCTTC
-	TRBJ1-5	TRBV5-1	15	-	CASSFPHHSNQPQHF	TGCGCCAGCAGCTTCCCACACCATAGCAATCAGCCCCAGCATTTT
-	TRBJ1-1	TRBV19	15	TRBD1	CASSEWTGPNTEAFF	TGTGCCAGTAGTGAGTGGACAGGGCCGAACACTGAAGCTTTCTTT
-	TRBJ1-1	TRBV30	14	-	CAWSSRVENTEAFF	TGTGCCTGGAGTTCGAGGGTTGAGAACACTGAAGCTTTCTTT
few	TRBJ1-2	TRBV28	13	-	CASSSGRVYGYTF	TGTGCCAGCAGTTCTGGGCGCGTTTATGGCTACACCTTC
few	TRBJ1-3	TRBV7-9	19	TRBD1	CASSLSGSFKQGTGNTIYF	TGTGCCAGCAGCTTAAGTGGGTCCTTTAAACAGGGGACGGGAAACACCATATATTTT
-	TRBJ2-2	TRBV5-1	16	TRBD1	CASSFGQDHRTGELFF	TGCGCCAGCAGCTTTGGACAGGACCACAGGACCGGGGAGCTGTTTTTT
-	TRBJ1-2	TRBV12-2	17	-	CASPPGEGINPYYGYTF	TGTGCAAGTCCCCCCGGGGAGGGAATAAATCCGTACTATGGCTACACCTTC
many	TRBJ2-2	TRBV4-1	16	-	CASSPRDLGFTGELFF	TGCGCCAGCAGCCCAAGGGACTTAGGGTTCACCGGGGAGCTGTTTTTT
-	TRBJ2-3	TRBV6-1	15	-	CASSDRDTHTDTQYF	TGTGCCAGCAGTGACCGGGACACTCACACAGATACGCAGTATTTT
-	TRBJ1-2	TRBV19	13	TRBD1	CATGTGGDYGYTF	TGTGCCACAGGGACAGGGGGCGACTATGGCTACACCTTC
-	TRBJ1-2	TRBV24-1	15	-	CATSDFNGEVQGYTF	TGTGCCACCAGTGATTTCAATGGGGAGGTTCAAGGCTACACCTTC
-	TRBJ1-1	TRBV7-3	14	TRBD1	CASSPGTDRTEAFF	TGTGCCAGCAGCCCCGGGACAGACCGGACTGAAGCTTTCTTT
-	TRBJ2-5	TRBV5-5	14	-	CASSLDRGVRTQYF	TGTGCCAGCAGCTTGGATCGCGGGGTCCGGACCCAGTACTTC
-	TRBJ2-3	TRBV6-1	19	TRBD2	CASSERRGLAGASTDTQYF	TGTGCCAGCAGTGAAAGAAGGGGACTAGCGGGAGCTAGCACAGATACGCAGTATTTT
-	TRBJ1-5	TRBV6-1	14	-	CASSDSQINQPQHF	TGTGCCAGCAGTGATAGCCAGATCAATCAGCCCCAGCATTTT
-	TRBJ1-1	TRBV19	16	TRBD1	CASSRVRTGANTEAFF	TGTGCCAGTAGTAGGGTCAGGACAGGGGCTAACACTGAAGCTTTCTTT
-	TRBJ2-2	TRBV30	15	TRBD1	CAWSVYTGGTGELFF	TGTGCCTGGAGTGTTTATACAGGGGGCACCGGGGAGCTGTTTTTT
-	TRBJ1-6	TRBV30	18	TRBD1	CAWSGGTGDRSYNSPLHF	TGTGCCTGGAGTGGCGGGACAGGGGATAGGTCCTATAATTCACCCCTCCACTTT
-	TRBJ1-1	TRBV30	14	TRBD1	CAWSVGQGATEAFF	TGTGCCTGGAGTGTGGGGCAGGGGGCCACTGAAGCTTTCTTT
once	TRBJ2-6	TRBV19	16	-	CASSAPRDSGANVLTF	TGTGCCAGTAGTGCCCCGCGGGACTCTGGGGCCAACGTCCTGACTTTC
-	TRBJ1-5	TRBV6-6	14	-	CASTNWLTDQPQHF	TGTGCCAGCACAAATTGGCTTACAGATCAGCCCCAGCATTTT